Presented here are 21 T cell receptor beta chains from one specimen sequenced in a study of early T cells in non-severe SARS-CoV-2 infection. TCRdb reprocessed the 5' RACE reads with MiXCR, giving one entry per CDR3 protein. The top ten clones hold approximately 6.3% of a sample with some 48,000 distinct CDR3 sequences, around 7.7% of them seen once. The sample comprised whole blood. The receptor set was obtained from an adult who was a healthcare worker with PCR-confirmed SARS-CoV-2 infection or an uninfected control (not recorded which).

By sample share, this clonotype is medium-sized. The V call is TRBV11-2, the J call TRBJ2-3; 12 nucleotides align to TRBD2. The germline V gene encodes CDR1 SGHAT and CDR2 FQNNGV. V lost 5 bases to trimming and J lost 3 bases; unmatched junction nucleotides: 6. This CDR3 spans 16 amino acids. CDR3 residues: CASSAQLAGGTDTQYF. The CDR3 DNA follows: TGTGCCAGCAGCGCCCAACTAGCGGGGGGTACAGATACGCAGTATTTT. The whole variable domain, filled in from reference TRBV11-2 and TRBJ2-3, reads EAGVAQSPRYKIIEKRQSVAFWCNPISGHATLYWYQQILGQGPKLLIQFQNNGVVDDSQLPKDRFSAERLKGVDSTLKIQPAKLEDSAVYLCASSAQLAGGTDTQYFGPGTRLTVL.

By its share, this clonotype is medium-sized (0.01 to 0.1%). The chain joins TRBV29-1 to TRBJ2-3, with TRBD1 as a possible D gene (8 bases). Germline-derived CDR1 and CDR2 are SQVTM and ANQGSEA. V was pared by 7 bases and J by 2 bases, with 19 bases between. CDR3 length: 15 amino acids. Written as DNA, the CDR3 is TGCAGCGCTGGAGCGGGACAGGTCTCCACAGATACGCAGTATTTT. Its translation: CSAGAGQVSTDTQYF.

This clonotype was observed a handful of times. This sequence joins TRBV7-9 and TRBJ2-3; maybe TRBD1 (6 bases). CDR1 and CDR2 (germline): SEHNR, FQNEAQ (reference sequence). V was shortened by 5 bases and J by 4 bases, with 13 bases between the two germline ends. The CDR3 length is 14 residues. In DNA form, the CDR3 reads TGTGCCAGCAGCCCGTACGGACAGTCAGATACGCAGTATTTT. It specifies CASSPYGQSDTQYF.

J is TRBJ1-4 and V is TRBV15, with TRBD1 as a possible D gene (6 bases). V shed 0 bases and J shed 7 bases, with 21 bases lying between them. This CDR3 has 18 residues. Germline V lookup: CDR1 LNHNV, CDR2 YYDKDF (reference sequence). In nucleotides, the CDR3 is TGTGCCACCAGCAGAGATGGGAACACAGGGTCCGGGACTGAAAAACTGTTTTTT. Residues: CATSRDGNTGSGTEKLFF.

This clonotype was seen ten or more times. The rearrangement joins TRBV3-1 to TRBJ2-1, with D unclear. The V gene lost 3 bases and the J gene lost 0 bases, with 6 bases spanning the gap. Germline CDR1 is LGHDT and CDR2 is YNNKEL (reference sequence). CDR3 length: 14 residues. Here the CDR3 DNA reads TGTGCCAGCAGCCACAACCCCTCCTACAATGAGCAGTTCTTC. It yields the protein CASSHNPSYNEQFF.

V and J are TRBV11-2 and TRBJ2-1, with 10 positions matching TRBD2. V gave up 3 bases and J gave up 4 bases; unmatched junction bases: 3. Per germline, CDR1 SGHAT and CDR2 FQNNGV. The CDR3 runs to 15 residues. The CDR3 DNA follows: TGTGCCAGCAGCTTCAGCGGGGGGGCTTACAATGAGCAGTTCTTC. Its translation: CASSFSGGAYNEQFF.

Concerning this clonotype: One junction end does not reproduce the germline sequence, and a read error may be involved. CDR3 coding DNA: TGTGTCAGCGCGGATTCCTACGAGCAGTACTTC. This gives the protein CVSADSYEQYF. This rearrangement joins TRBV3-1 to TRBJ2-7; no firm D call. The CDR3 covers 11 residues. CDR1 and CDR2 from the germline V gene are LGHDT and YNNKEL (reference sequence).

There are many counts of this clonotype. V usage is TRBV20-1 and J usage is TRBJ1-6; maybe TRBD1 (5 bases). Germline V lookup: CDR1 DFQATT, CDR2 SNEGSKA (reference sequence). CDR3 size: 16 residues. Trimming stripped 6 bases from V and 2 bases from J, with 17 bases between. The CDR3: CSAQSAGKAYNSPLHF. CDR3 nucleotide sequence: TGCAGTGCCCAAAGCGCAGGGAAGGCCTATAATTCACCCCTCCACTTT.

This clonotype has a count of ten or more. As DNA, the CDR3 is TGCAGCGTTGTCCCCAGGTCCGGAGGTGGCTACACCTTC. Translation gives CSVVPRSGGGYTF. The V gene is TRBV29-1, the J gene TRBJ1-2, with no clear D. The CDR3 spans 13 residues. The germline V gene has CDR1 SQVTM and CDR2 ANQGSEA. The V end was cut by 4 bases, the J end by 7 bases, with 16 bases between.

This clonotype has a count of ten or more. The gene calls are TRBV12-3 or TRBV12-4 and TRBJ2-3; no reliable D call. V was clipped by 7 bases and J by 1 base, with 15 bases between them. This CDR3 region has 15 residues. DNA for the CDR3: TGTGCCAGCATCAGCTCTGTACCCCGCACAGATACGCAGTATTTT. Protein sequence: CASISSVPRTDTQYF.

This clonotype was counted ten times or more. The chain joins TRBV28 to TRBJ2-7, with 13 bases matching TRBD2. Trimming cost V 10 bases and J 6 bases; bases outside gene matches: 12. The CDR3 has 15 residues. The germline CDR1 and CDR2 sequences are MDHEN and SYDVKM. The CDR3 bases are TGTGCCATCCAAAAACTAGCGGGGGGGCGTGTCGAGCAGTACTTC. Translation gives CAIQKLAGGRVEQYF.

Many counts were recorded for this clonotype. The chain links TRBV20-1 to TRBJ1-1; 8 bases align to TRBD1. There are 14 residues in the CDR3. The V gene's germline CDR1 is DFQATT and CDR2 SNEGSKA (reference sequence). Trimming took 7 bases from V and 1 from J; bases not matched to a gene: 8. In DNA form, the CDR3 reads TGCAGTGTGGGCAGGGGGCATTCGAACACTGAAGCTTTCTTT. Residues: CSVGRGHSNTEAFF.

This clonotype was recorded at least ten times. The rearrangement links TRBV12-3 or TRBV12-4 to TRBJ1-2, with 7 bases matching TRBD1. V trimming: 3 bases; J trimming: 6 bases; junction bases outside the gene matches: 13. This CDR3 contains 16 residues. In DNA form, the CDR3 reads TGTGCCAGCAGTTTTAACCCTGGGAAGGGGGCTGATGGCTACACCTTC. Residues: CASSFNPGKGADGYTF.

The rearrangement links TRBV7-9 to TRBJ2-1; TRBD1 is a possible D gene (5 bases). The CDR3 sequence is 21 residues long. Trimming removed 0 bases from V and 5 bases from J, with 29 bases in between. CDR1 SEHNR and CDR2 FQNEAQ come from the germline V gene (reference sequence). The CDR3 loop reads CASSLAGFSGWGRADNNEQFF. CDR3 DNA sequence: TGTGCCAGCAGCTTAGCGGGGTTTTCCGGATGGGGCAGGGCTGATAACAATGAGCAGTTCTTC.

This clonotype was observed a handful of times. This sequence joins TRBV29-1 and TRBJ2-7; D possibly matches TRBD1 or TRBD2 (5 bases each). V was pared by 0 bases and J by 0 bases, with 18 bases between. The germline CDR1 and CDR2 sequences are SQVTM and ANQGSEA. The CDR3 covers 17 residues. CDR3 sequence reads: CSVEDPGPEGSSYEQYF. The CDR3, as DNA: TGCAGCGTTGAAGATCCTGGCCCAGAGGGGAGCTCCTACGAGCAGTACTTC.

This clonotype was observed many times. The chain is built from TRBV27 and TRBJ1-1; TRBD1 might be the D (5 bases). Germline CDR1 is MNHEY and CDR2 is SMNVEV (reference sequence). The V gene lost 0 bases and the J gene lost 6 bases, with 11 bases spanning the gap. This CDR3 has 14 amino acids. CDR3 region: CASSLSGVYAEAFF. As DNA, the CDR3 is TGTGCCAGCAGTTTATCGGGGGTCTATGCTGAAGCTTTCTTT.

This clonotype was seen ten or more times. The rearrangement joins TRBV12-5 to TRBJ1-6, with D hard to call. There are 13 residues in the CDR3. Per the germline V gene, CDR1 is LGHNT and CDR2 is FRNRAP. V was pared by 1 base and J by 7 bases, with 5 bases between. This CDR3 is CASGLDTNSPLHF. The CDR3, as DNA: TGTGCTAGTGGTTTGGACACGAATTCACCCCTCCACTTT.

This clonotype was recorded many times. The chain links TRBV6-1 to TRBJ2-1; D is undetermined. V was trimmed by 1 base and J by 0 bases, leaving 10 bases between them. The CDR3 contains 16 residues. The germline V gene encodes CDR1 MNHNS and CDR2 SASEGT. CDR3 sequence (DNA): TGTGCCAGCAGTGAAGATCCAGCCCTCTCCTACAATGAGCAGTTCTTC. Its translation is CASSEDPALSYNEQFF.

This clonotype was observed at least ten times. One junction end disagrees with the germline gene, perhaps due to a read error. V usage is TRBV19 and J usage is TRBJ1-1; tentatively, D is TRBD1 (5 bases). The CDR3 loop spans 12 amino acids. CDR1 is LNHDA, CDR2 SQIVND, per germline (reference sequence). CDR3 protein: CASSLRGSEVFF. The CDR3 DNA follows: TGTGCCAGTTCGCTTCGGGGCTCTGAAGTTTTCTTT.

There are many counts of this clonotype. The V gene is TRBV20-1, the J gene TRBJ1-2, with 8 bases lining up with TRBD1. With V trimmed by 3 bases and J by 7 bases, 13 bases remained unmatched. There are 15 residues in the CDR3. In germline, CDR1 is DFQATT, CDR2 SNEGSKA (reference sequence). The CDR3 nucleotides are TGCAGTGCTAGTCTCTCAAAGACAGGGGTAGCTGGCTACACCTTC. Residues: CSASLSKTGVAGYTF.

This clonotype was observed at least ten times. V and J are TRBV12-3 or TRBV12-4 and TRBJ2-7; maybe TRBD1 (6 bases). This CDR3 spans 15 amino acids. The V gene lost 2 bases and the J gene lost 4 bases, with 15 bases spanning the gap. The CDR3 region is CASSLMGALGYEQYF. CDR3 DNA: TGTGCCAGCAGTTTAATGGGGGCGCTGGGTTACGAGCAGTACTTC.